These T cell receptor beta chains were read from a single sample in a study of T cells of healthy individuals. TCRdb reprocessed the 5' RACE reads with MiXCR, giving one entry per CDR3 protein. The repertoire holds 100,000 or so distinct CDR3 sequences, roughly a sixth seen once, with around 6.5% in the top ten. The source of these receptors is a human donor in good health. CDR3s include the opening cysteine and the closing phenylalanine or tryptophan. D genes are given only for firm matches. Rows give clone size only sometimes, using once, few, many, or a class for an expanded clone.

j_call d_call clone_size v_call cdr3_nt cdr3_aa
TRBJ2-3 . . TRBV6-5 TGTGCCAGCAGTTACGGAGCGACTAGCACAGATACGCAGTATTTT CASSYGATSTDTQYF
TRBJ1-5 . . TRBV20-1 TGCAGTGCCGTACCCGCGCCGGGCAGTCAGCCCCAGCATTTT CSAVPAPGSQPQHF
TRBJ2-1 . few TRBV18 TGTGCCAGCTTACGGCCCAAGACGTTTTCCTACAATGAGCAGTTCTTC CASLRPKTFSYNEQFF
TRBJ1-6 . . TRBV18 TGTGCCAGCTCACCGGTACGGTCCTTTTCTTCACCCCTCCACTTT CASSPVRSFSSPLHF
TRBJ2-1 . many TRBV10-3 TGTGCCATCAGTGAGTCCATGTACTCCTACAATGAGCAGTTCTTC CAISESMYSYNEQFF
TRBJ2-2 TRBD1 few TRBV2 TGTGCCAGCAGTGGGACAGGGGTGGTCACCGGGGAGCTGTTTTTT CASSGTGVVTGELFF
TRBJ2-1 TRBD2 many TRBV3-1 TGTGCCAGCAGCCCCCCCTGGTCGGGGGGAGCACTTAATGAGCAGTTCTTC CASSPPWSGGALNEQFF
TRBJ2-2 . . TRBV10-3 TGTGCCATCAGTGAAGGTGCGGGAACCGGGGAGCTGTTTTTT CAISEGAGTGELFF
TRBJ2-5 . medium-sized TRBV29-1 TGCAGCGTGAAACAGGGTTCCCAAGAGACCCAGTACTTC CSVKQGSQETQYF
TRBJ2-5 . . TRBV20-1 TGCAGTGCTAGCGCGGACTATTGGGTGGAGACCCAGTACTTC CSASADYWVETQYF
TRBJ2-3 TRBD1 . TRBV5-6 TGTGCCAGCGAATCTAGGACAGGGGAACTCACAGATACGCAGTATTTT CASESRTGELTDTQYF
TRBJ2-5 . few TRBV7-2 TGTGCCAGCAGCTTGACGACTGGGTTGAGAGAGACCCAGTACTTC CASSLTTGLRETQYF
TRBJ2-7 . . TRBV28 TGTGCCAGCAGTGATCCGGGGGGCACCTACGAGCAGTACTTC CASSDPGGTYEQYF
TRBJ1-4 TRBD1 few TRBV14 TGTGCCAGCAGCTACCTGGGACAGAGTGAAAAACTGTTTTTT CASSYLGQSEKLFF
TRBJ2-1 TRBD2 . TRBV5-1 TGCGCCAGCAGCCGCTCTAGCGGGAGCCCCGATGAGCAGTTCTTC CASSRSSGSPDEQFF
TRBJ2-7 . . TRBV7-2 TGTGCCAGCAGGCCCGCTGCCTACGAGCAGTACTTC CASRPAAYEQYF
TRBJ2-1 TRBD2 . TRBV14 TGTGCCAGCAGCCCCTTAGCGGGAGGCTACAATGAGCAGTTCTTC CASSPLAGGYNEQFF
TRBJ2-7 TRBD1 . TRBV6-5 TGTGCCAGCAGTTACTCGGCAGGGGGCTACGAGCAGTACTTC CASSYSAGGYEQYF
TRBJ2-7 TRBD1 many TRBV7-2 TGTGCCAGCAGCCCCGGATCAGGGGGCGGGTACGAGCAGTACTTC CASSPGSGGGYEQYF
TRBJ2-7 TRBD2 many TRBV2 TGTGCCAGCATAAGGCTAGCGGGAGGCGAGCAGTACTTC CASIRLAGGEQYF
TRBJ2-4 . few TRBV7-2 TGTGCCAGCAGCTTAGAGGGCGGAAACATTCAGTACTTC CASSLEGGNIQYF
TRBJ1-1 . . TRBV6-2/TRBV6-3 TGTGCCAGCAGTATTTCCGGCATGAACACTGAAGCTTTCTTT CASSISGMNTEAFF
TRBJ1-2 . . TRBV12-3/TRBV12-4 TGTGCCAGCAGTTTAGAGGGCCTGGGAGGCTACACCTTC CASSLEGLGGYTF
TRBJ2-7 . . TRBV2 TGTGCCAGCAAACTCGACCGCCAACCGCTTTACGAGCAGTACTTC CASKLDRQPLYEQYF
TRBJ2-7 TRBD1 many TRBV19 TGTGCCAGTAGTCCAGGACAGGGACAGAGCTCCTACGAGCAGTACTTC CASSPGQGQSSYEQYF
TRBJ2-1 TRBD1 many TRBV7-2 TGTGCCAGCAGCTTAGGGTTAGGGACAGGGGGCGGGAATGAGCAGTTCTTC CASSLGLGTGGGNEQFF
TRBJ1-5 . . TRBV7-2 TGTGCCAGCAGTCTATCTCAGAATCAGCCCCAGCATTTT CASSLSQNQPQHF
TRBJ1-5 TRBD1 few TRBV6-6 TGTGCCAGCAGTTACTCCGGAGGGGGCAGCAATCAGCCCCAGCATTTT CASSYSGGGSNQPQHF
TRBJ2-3 TRBD2 . TRBV29-1 TGCAGCGTTGCCCGGAGCGCGGGAGGCCTCACAGATACGCAGTATTTT CSVARSAGGLTDTQYF